This TCR beta chain emerged from a study of regulatory T cells in long-lasting Graves disease. Study conclusions and caveats: New patients shared fewer public clonotypes (more than 850) than persistent patients did (around 2,700).

CDR3 regions were amplified by Arm-PCR using iRepertoire HTBI primers to build TCR beta libraries. Authors' analysis steps: Analysis of the samples identified about 62 TRBV and 14 TRBJ segments. TCRdb re-derived calls from the multiplex PCR reads in MiXCR, one entry per CDR3 protein. For this entry, the V and J calls and clone size follow TCRdb and not the study's own pipeline. The sample consists of 350,000 to 500,000 distinct CDR3 sequences, roughly a fifth of them appearing once. With respect to this clonotype: As yet, its antigen is unknown.

CDR1 and CDR2 (germline): ENHRY, SYGVKD. The CDR3 runs to 13 residues. Trimming removed 6 bases from V and 5 bases from J, with 14 bases in between. Time point here: persistent/refractory GD, antithyroid drugs over 5 years with positive TRAb. After RNA was extracted from PBMCs, the TCR library was made from it. The gene calls are TRBV10-3 and TRBJ2-7; no definite D call. The clonotype comes from a female donor with Graves disease. Sequenced here: peripheral blood mononuclear cells (PBMCs), sampled when the disease was refractory, from a patient treated with antithyroid drugs. The chain's CDR3 is CAIRDPIVDEQYF. In nucleotides, the CDR3 is TGTGCCATCAGGGACCCGATAGTTGACGAGCAGTACTTC.